These 32 T cell receptor beta chains originate from one sample sequenced in a study of Ad26.COV2.S vaccination and SARS-CoV-2 variants (dated by TCRdb to the early 2020s). What the treatment or condition label conveys for this sample: over 15 received Ad26.COV2.S at low or high dose, single or two shots; 5 received placebo; per-sample allocation not given. Repertoires of vaccine and placebo recipients were sequenced from samples collected on day 63 after the first injection. To prepare the library, the immunoSEQ multiplex PCR assay was applied. Sourced from immuneACCESS, this table was stored by TCRdb with only in-frame sequences that have V and J called. A share of the clones is absent; for the studies checked, an unresolved V gene accounts for under half, and the remainder has no known explanation. The sample table contains under 550,000 clones; only one count was recorded for 70% to 90% of them. In total, the top ten clones hold 3.6% of the sample.

Source: peripheral blood, taken in a trial of Ad26.COV2.S vaccine versus placebo. Every receptor here comes from a person between 18 and 60 years old who received the Ad26.COV2.S COVID-19 vaccine or a placebo.

The genes are TRBV3-1 (or the pseudogene TRBV3-2) and TRBJ2-1; D tentatively fits TRBD1 or TRBD2 (6 bases each). The germline V gene has CDR1 LGHDT and CDR2 YNNKEL (reference sequence). The CDR3 runs to 15 residues. Trimming left V 2 bases short and J 7 bases short, with 15 bases between. The CDR3 is CASSQITGAGNEQFF. The CDR3 DNA reads as TGTGCCAGCAGCCAAATCACGGGGGCAGGGAATGAGCAGTTCTTC.

The V and J genes are TRBV3-1 (or the pseudogene TRBV3-2) and TRBJ1-3; D is ambiguous. This CDR3 has 18 amino acids. CDR1 LGHDT and CDR2 YNNKEL come from the germline V gene (reference sequence). Trimming stripped 1 base from V and 0 bases from J, with 16 bases between. The CDR3 DNA reads as TGTGCCAGCAGCCAAGTGGTTCGCACGACCCTCTCTGGAAACACCATATATTTT. It is translated as CASSQVVRTTLSGNTIYF.

The rearrangement joins TRBV4-3 to TRBJ2-2; TRBD2 matches 11 bases. CDR1 and CDR2 from the germline V gene are LGHNA and YSLEER. J was trimmed by 6 bases and V by 0 bases; bases with no gene match: 3. CDR3 length: 16 residues. This CDR3 is CASSQDFSGGAGELFF. The CDR3 bases are TGCGCCAGCAGCCAAGATTTTAGCGGGGGGGCCGGGGAGCTGTTTTTT.

The CDR3 region has the DNA TGTGCCAGCAGCTTAGGGGGGCAGGGGCATAGCAATCAGCCCCAGCATTTT. Its translation: CASSLGGQGHSNQPQHF. The rearrangement joins TRBV7-9 to TRBJ1-5, with D perhaps TRBD1 (6 bases). The V end lost 1 base, the J end lost 0 bases, and 13 bases lay between the germline ends. Germline V gene data show CDR1 as SEHNR and CDR2 as FQNEAQ (reference sequence). This CDR3 has 17 residues.

The chain joins TRBV2 to TRBJ1-2; 7 positions agree with TRBD1. Trimming cost V 5 bases and J 2 bases; bases outside gene matches: 8. CDR1 and CDR2 (germline): SNHLY, FYNNEI. CDR3 size: 15 residues. Here the CDR3 reads CASSQTGRGNYGYTF. The CDR3 DNA follows: TGTGCCAGCAGTCAGACAGGGCGCGGGAACTATGGCTACACCTTC.

The chain has TRBV29-1 and TRBJ2-3; TRBD2 agrees at 7 bases. CDR1 is SQVTM, CDR2 ANQGSEA, per germline. This CDR3 has 14 amino acids. Trimming at V came to 8 bases and at J to 3 bases, leaving 11 bases not matched to a gene. CDR3 sequence reads: CSSRTGEGTDTQYF. CDR3 coding DNA: TGCAGCTCCCGAACGGGGGAGGGGACAGATACGCAGTATTTT.

CDR3 region: CAWSARYEVPEQFF. The DNA of the CDR3 is TGTGCCTGGAGCGCTCGATATGAGGTTCCGGAACAGTTCTTC. The chain uses TRBV30 and TRBJ2-1; no clear D gene. The V end lost 3 bases, the J end lost 13 bases, and 22 bases lay between the germline ends. The CDR3 is 14 amino acids. Looked up from germline, CDR1 is GTSNPN and CDR2 is SVGIG (reference sequence).

The chain links TRBV6-5 to TRBJ2-1; 10 bases fit TRBD2. CDR1 is MNHEY and CDR2 is SVGAGI in the germline V gene. The junction had 6 bases not matched to a gene; V was cut back by 5 bases and J by 8 bases. The CDR3 is 14 amino acids. The CDR3 DNA follows: TGTGCCAGCAGTCGTCTAGCGGGGGCTGATGAGCAGTTCTTC. It yields the protein CASSRLAGADEQFF.

This rearrangement joins TRBV28 to TRBJ2-5; no reliable D call. Per germline, CDR1 MDHEN and CDR2 SYDVKM. Trimming pared 5 bases from V and 5 bases from J, leaving 15 bases between. This CDR3 is 14 amino acids long. The CDR3: CASSPSGPGETQYF. In DNA, the CDR3 is TGTGCCAGCAGTCCCAGTGGGCCTGGGGAGACCCAGTACTTC.

This clone has only one observation. The V and J genes are TRBV3-1 (or the pseudogene TRBV3-2) and TRBJ2-7; 7 bases line up with TRBD2. Germline assignment: CDR1 LGHDT and CDR2 YNNKEL (reference sequence). V shed 0 bases and J 2 bases; nucleotides not matched to a gene: 7. This CDR3 is built from 16 residues. In DNA, the CDR3 is TGTGCCAGCAGCCAAGATTGGCGGGGGTTGGCCTACGAGCAGTACTTC. It specifies CASSQDWRGLAYEQYF.

The chain is built from TRBV5-4 and TRBJ2-2; D is unclear. Germline V gives CDR1 SGHNT, CDR2 YYREEE (reference sequence). V shed 1 base and J shed 4 bases, with 8 bases lying between them. The CDR3 loop spans 14 amino acids. In DNA, the CDR3 is TGTGCCAGCAGCTTGCAGGAGTCCACCGGGGAGCTGTTTTTT. Protein sequence: CASSLQESTGELFF.

The rearrangement links TRBV4-1 to TRBJ2-2, with D maybe TRBD2 (5 bases). The CDR3 sequence is 15 residues long. V lost 2 bases to trimming and J lost 7 bases, with 14 bases between them. Germline V gene lookup returns CDR1 MGHRA and CDR2 YSYEKL. This chain's CDR3 is CASSQSPDSYGELFF. CDR3 bases: TGCGCCAGCAGCCAATCCCCGGACTCTTACGGGGAGCTGTTTTTT.

J is TRBJ1-1 and V is TRBV6-2 or TRBV6-3; 9 positions agree with TRBD1. There are 15 residues in the CDR3. CDR1 is MNHEY, CDR2 SVGEGT, per germline. J was trimmed by 4 bases and V by 5 bases; bases with no gene match: 8. The CDR3: CASSQTGTGRTEAFF. CDR3 nucleotides: TGTGCCAGCAGTCAAACCGGGACAGGGCGCACTGAAGCTTTCTTT.

This clone was found a few times. V and J are TRBV6-5 and TRBJ2-5, with D perhaps TRBD1 (5 bases). This CDR3 has 15 amino acids. In germline, CDR1 is MNHEY, CDR2 SVGAGI. With 6 bases removed from V and 2 bases from J, the gap between germline ends came to 16 bases. The CDR3 sequence: CASRPLGHQQETQYF. The CDR3 bases are TGTGCCAGCAGGCCGTTAGGACACCAACAAGAGACCCAGTACTTC.

This chain connects TRBV18 to TRBJ2-4; 7 bases line up with TRBD1. The CDR3 length is 15 residues. With 3 bases clipped from V and 6 bases from J, the junction kept 8 bases outside the gene matches. CDR1 KGHSH and CDR2 LQKENI come from the germline V gene. CDR3 in amino acids: CASSPLGAGGNIQYF. CDR3 bases: TGTGCCAGCTCACCCTTAGGGGCAGGGGGAAACATTCAGTACTTC.

This clone has only a few counts. The rearrangement uses TRBV18 and TRBJ1-4; no reliable D call. V shed 4 bases and J shed 0 bases, with 9 bases lying between them. From germline, CDR1 is KGHSH and CDR2 LQKENI. The CDR3 is 15 amino acids. CDR3 sequence: CASSRTFATNEKLFF. The CDR3 region has the DNA TGTGCCAGCTCACGAACCTTTGCAACTAATGAAAAACTGTTTTTT.

The chain joins TRBV30 to TRBJ1-2, with D unclear. CDR3 length: 13 residues. Germline V gene data show CDR1 as GTSNPN and CDR2 as SVGIG (reference sequence). V was clipped by 2 bases and J by 2 bases, with 9 bases between them. Here the CDR3 reads CAWSSDLNYGYTF. The CDR3 DNA reads as TGTGCCTGGAGTTCAGACTTAAACTATGGCTACACCTTC.

This rearrangement joins TRBV7-8 to TRBJ1-2; unclear D gene. Germline V gene lookup returns CDR1 SGHVS and CDR2 FQNEAQ. The CDR3 is 14 amino acids. V was shortened by 5 bases and J by 0 bases, with 10 bases between the two germline ends. CDR3 DNA: TGTGCCAGCAGCCCCCTAAGAACTAACTATGGCTACACCTTC. Translation: CASSPLRTNYGYTF.

V gene TRBV27 combines with J gene TRBJ2-3; 13 positions agree with TRBD2. Per the germline V gene, CDR1 is MNHEY and CDR2 is SMNVEV (reference sequence). V lost 5 bases, J lost 5 bases, and 13 bases stayed unmatched. This CDR3 contains 18 residues. Here the CDR3 DNA reads TGTGCCAGCAGTACGGTAGTGGGACTAGCGGGAAGAATAGATACGCAGTATTTT. Amino acid sequence: CASSTVVGLAGRIDTQYF.

The chain recombines TRBV29-1 with TRBJ2-6; D is undetermined. Between the trimmed V and J ends, which lost 7 bases and 1 base, there was a span of 14 bases. CDR3 length: 15 amino acids. Per the germline V gene, CDR1 is SQVTM and CDR2 is ANQGSEA. The CDR3 DNA follows: TGCAGCGCGGAGTGGATTAAATCTGGGGCCAACGTCCTGACTTTC. This translates into CSAEWIKSGANVLTF.

V is TRBV4-3 and J is TRBJ2-7; D gene ambiguous. Germline-derived CDR1 and CDR2 are LGHNA and YSLEER. The CDR3 runs to 15 residues. The germline V and J ends were trimmed by 0 bases and 3 bases, with 12 bases remaining between them. The CDR3 protein is CASSQDRWPGYEQYF. CDR3 sequence (DNA): TGCGCCAGCAGCCAAGACCGGTGGCCAGGCTACGAGCAGTACTTC.

The chain recombines TRBV6-1 with TRBJ2-7; D is ambiguous. CDR1 is MNHNS, CDR2 SASEGT, per germline. The CDR3 is made up of 12 amino acids. The V and J ends lost 3 bases and 3 bases respectively, with 6 bases between them. CDR3 in DNA: TGTGCCAGCAGTGAGGGGTTCTACGAGCAGTACTTC. This sequence encodes CASSEGFYEQYF.

CDR3 amino acids: CASSPSAAAADNEKLFF. DNA for the CDR3: TGTGCCAGCTCACCATCTGCGGCAGCAGCAGATAATGAAAAACTGTTTTTT. The V call is TRBV18, the J call TRBJ1-4; no firm D call. The CDR3 runs to 17 residues. Germline V gene sequence: CDR1 KGHSH, CDR2 LQKENI. The V gene lost 2 bases and the J gene lost 4 bases, with 17 bases spanning the gap.

This chain links TRBV25-1 with TRBJ2-7, with D perhaps TRBD1 (6 bases). V lost 3 bases and J 5 bases, leaving 17 bases between the germline ends. Germline CDR1 MGHDK, CDR2 SYGVNS. The CDR3 has 15 amino acids. CDR3 amino acids: CASSESKGGRNEQYF. The DNA for the CDR3 is TGTGCCAGCAGTGAGTCCAAAGGGGGTAGGAACGAGCAGTACTTC.

This clone was observed a few times. V and J are TRBV30 and TRBJ1-5; D is uncertain. Germline CDR1 reads GTSNPN; CDR2 reads SVGIG (reference sequence). The CDR3 consists of 14 residues. V was pared by 2 bases and J by 2 bases, with 10 bases between. The CDR3 loop reads CAWSSGGGNQPQHF. The CDR3, as DNA: TGTGCCTGGAGTTCCGGCGGGGGCAATCAGCCCCAGCATTTT.

CDR3 nucleotide sequence: TGTGCCAGCAGTTTTGGGTACGGGGGGGTCTATGGCTACACCTTC. It encodes CASSFGYGGVYGYTF. The rearrangement uses TRBV28 and TRBJ1-2; D is perhaps TRBD1 (5 bases). CDR1 MDHEN and CDR2 SYDVKM come from the germline V gene. The CDR3 is 15 amino acids. V dropped 3 bases and J dropped 4 bases, with 15 bases sitting between them.

This clone was counted a single time. This chain uses TRBV6-4 with TRBJ2-1; D is uncertain. Per germline, CDR1 MRHNA and CDR2 SNTAGT. This CDR3 spans 15 amino acids. Trimming removed 3 bases from V and 4 bases from J, with 13 bases in between. The CDR3 spells CASSEEFSPYNEQFF. The CDR3 DNA sequence: TGTGCCAGCAGTGAGGAATTCTCACCGTACAATGAGCAGTTCTTC.

The J gene is TRBJ2-5, the V gene TRBV10-3; D might be TRBD1 (5 bases). This CDR3 comprises 14 residues. V was clipped by 6 bases and J by 0 bases, with 11 bases between them. Germline V lookup: CDR1 ENHRY, CDR2 SYGVKD. The CDR3 spells CAISEDRNQETQYF. Here the CDR3 DNA reads TGTGCCATCAGCGAAGACAGAAACCAAGAGACCCAGTACTTC.

CDR3 bases: TGTGCCAGCAGCTTATCGGGGGGCGCAGAGACCCAGTACTTC. The encoded protein is CASSLSGGAETQYF. The genes are TRBV11-3 and TRBJ2-5, with TRBD2 as a possible D gene (7 bases). The CDR3 totals 14 residues. In germline, CDR1 is SGHNT, CDR2 YENEEA. Trimming shortened V by 2 bases and J by 4 bases, and 11 bases separated the two germline ends.

This clone appeared once. The V and J genes are TRBV11-2 and TRBJ2-2; maybe TRBD1 (5 bases). The CDR3 runs 16 residues. Germline V CDR1 and CDR2: SGHAT, FQNNGV. V dropped 2 bases and J dropped 4 bases, with 14 bases sitting between them. The CDR3 loop is CASSLTGSIGTGELFF. The DNA for the CDR3 is TGTGCCAGCAGCTTAACAGGAAGTATCGGCACCGGGGAGCTGTTTTTT.

The J gene is TRBJ1-6, the V gene TRBV6-5; D perhaps matches TRBD1 (6 bases). The germline CDR1 and CDR2 sequences are MNHEY and SVGAGI. The CDR3 is 12 residues long. V was pared by 2 bases and J by 13 bases, with 9 bases between. CDR3 sequence (DNA): TGTGCCAGCAGTTACGCTCAGGGGCCCCTCCACTTT. This encodes CASSYAQGPLHF.

The chain employs TRBV6-6 and TRBJ2-5; tentatively, D is TRBD1 (6 bases). The CDR3 has 12 residues. Germline CDR1 reads MNHNY; CDR2 reads SVGAGI (reference sequence). The germline V and J ends were trimmed by 11 bases and 0 bases, with 10 bases remaining between them. CDR3 protein: CASGVYQETQYF. CDR3 bases: TGTGCCTCAGGGGTTTACCAAGAGACCCAGTACTTC.